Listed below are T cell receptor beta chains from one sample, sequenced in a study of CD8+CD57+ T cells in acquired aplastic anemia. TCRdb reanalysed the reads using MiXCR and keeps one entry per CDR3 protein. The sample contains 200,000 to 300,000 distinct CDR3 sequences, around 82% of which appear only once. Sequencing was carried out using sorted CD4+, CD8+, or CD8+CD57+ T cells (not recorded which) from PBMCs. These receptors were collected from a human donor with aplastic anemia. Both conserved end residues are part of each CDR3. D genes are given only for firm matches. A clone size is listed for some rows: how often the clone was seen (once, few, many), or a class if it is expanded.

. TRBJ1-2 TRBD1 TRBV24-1 TGTGCCACCAGTGATACCAAGGGGACAGGGTATGGCTACACCTTC CATSDTKGTGYGYTF
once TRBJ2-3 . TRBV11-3 TGTGCCAGCAGCCGAGACTACTCCTCAGATACGCAGTATTTT CASSRDYSSDTQYF
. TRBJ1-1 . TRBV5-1 TGTGCCAGCAGCGTATACAGCACCAACACCACTGAAGCTTTCTTT CASSVYSTNTTEAFF
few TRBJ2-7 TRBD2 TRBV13 TGTGCCAGCAGCTTAAGCGGGAGGAAATCCTACGAGCAGTACTTC CASSLSGRKSYEQYF
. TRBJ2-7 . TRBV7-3 TGCGCCAGCAGCTTGGTAGGGTGCGGGCAGTATTTC CASSLVGCGQYF
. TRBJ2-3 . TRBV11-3 TGTGCCAGCAGCTTACGGCGAGGGGCCGATACGCAGTATTTT CASSLRRGADTQYF
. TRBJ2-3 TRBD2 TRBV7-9 TGTGCCAGCAGCTTGTCGCGGGGGGGAACAACACACCCATTT CASSLSRGGTTHPF
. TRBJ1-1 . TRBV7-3 TGTGCCAGCAGTCTAGATCTGGCAGGGAAGGCTGAAGAGTTCTTT CASSLDLAGKAEEFF
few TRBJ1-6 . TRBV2 TGTGCCAGCAGGGTCGACAGGATGAATTCACCCCTCCACTTT CASRVDRMNSPLHF
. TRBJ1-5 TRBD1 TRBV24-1 TGTGCCATACAGGGGGCCGATCAGCCCCAGCATTTT CAIQGADQPQHF
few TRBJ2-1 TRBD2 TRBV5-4 TGTGCCAGCAGCTTTACTAGCGGGGGGAGCGATGAGCAGTTCTTC CASSFTSGGSDEQFF
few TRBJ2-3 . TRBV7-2 TGTGCCAGCAGCTTTGATGCAGGCGGCACTGCGCAGTATTTT CASSFDAGGTAQYF
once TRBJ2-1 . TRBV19 TGTGCCAGTTTTCAAGACTGGCGAGCCTACAACACGGAGTACTTC CASFQDWRAYNTEYF
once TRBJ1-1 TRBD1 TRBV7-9 TGTGCCAGCAGCCCTCGGGACAGACCTAGGGCTTTCTTT CASSPRDRPRAFF
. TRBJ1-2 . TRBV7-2 . CASSSGTGYGYTFYTF
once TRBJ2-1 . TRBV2 TGTGCCACCAGAAGGAGCCAGGGCGTCCAGAATGAGCAGTTCTTC CATRRSQGVQNEQFF
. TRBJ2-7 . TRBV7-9 TGTGCCAGCACCCGAGGGAGCCTAGCCTACGAGCAGTACTTC CASTRGSLAYEQYF
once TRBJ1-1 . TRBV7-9 TGTGCCAGCAGCGGTCAAAGAAGGGGGGGGACTGAAGAGCTCTTT CASSGQRRGGTEELF
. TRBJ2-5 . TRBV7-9 TGTGCCAGCCGGGCGGGCGGGACTTGGGAGGAGACCCAGTACTTC CASRAGGTWEETQYF
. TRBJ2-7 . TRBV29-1 TGCAGCGTGAGGGAGCAGGCCTACGAGCAGTACTTC CSVREQAYEQYF
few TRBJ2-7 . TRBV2 TGTGCCAGCAGTGAGCAGGGCTTCGGCTACGAGCAGTACTTC CASSEQGFGYEQYF
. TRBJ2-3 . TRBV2 TGTGCCAGCGGCAGGGGAAGAAACAGCTTAGATACGCAGTATTTT CASGRGRNSLDTQYF
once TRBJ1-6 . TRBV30 TGTGCCTGGAGTGTCGACAGGAATTCATCACCCCTCCACTTT CAWSVDRNSSPLHF
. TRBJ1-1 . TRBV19 TGTGCCAGTACCCTAAATTTGAACACTGAAGCTTTCTTT CASTLNLNTEAFF
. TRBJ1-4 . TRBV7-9 TGTGCCAGCAGCTTAATCGACCGGGGGCGCAGGGAAAACCTGTTTTTT CASSLIDRGRRENLFF
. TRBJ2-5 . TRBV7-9 TGTGCCGTCCGCTGGGCGGCGGCGACCCAGTACTTC CAVRWAAATQYF
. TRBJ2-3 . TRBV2 TGTGGCAGCGTGGACGTGGGCACAGATACGCAGTATTTT CGSVDVGTDTQYF
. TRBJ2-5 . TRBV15 TGTGCCACCAGCAGTGGCCAGGGGTCTCAAGCGACCCAGTACTTC CATSSGQGSQATQYF
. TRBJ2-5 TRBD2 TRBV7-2 TGTGCCAGCAGCTCCCCGGGACTAGCGGGGGTGGAGACCCAGTACTTC CASSSPGLAGVETQYF
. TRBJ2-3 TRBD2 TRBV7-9 TGTGCCAGCAGCTTTCAAGGAAGCGGGGGGGACGAGGAGTATTTT CASSFQGSGGDEEYF
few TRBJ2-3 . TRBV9 TGTGCCAGCAGCGTAGGGTCAGATACGGAGACTTTTTATTTT CASSVGSDTETFYF
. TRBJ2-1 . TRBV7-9 TGTGCCAGCAGCTTAGATAGCAGAGGGTGGAATGATGAGTTCTTC CASSLDSRGWNDEFF
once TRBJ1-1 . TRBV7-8 TGTGCCAGCAGCCTAGAGGGTGGCCCCGATACGCAGGGTTCGGGGAACACTGAAGCTTTCTTT CASSLEGGPDTQGSGNTEAFF
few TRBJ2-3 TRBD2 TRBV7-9 TGTGCCAGCAGCGGCGCAGCGGGGCACACTGAGGCGTTCTTT CASSGAAGHTEAFF
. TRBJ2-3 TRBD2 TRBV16 TGTGCCAGCAGGGATCGGGGCAGGGAGGGAGCTTTTTTT CASRDRGREGAFF
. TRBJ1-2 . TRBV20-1 TGCAGTGCCAGAAGGGAGGCCTGCGGCAACACCTTC CSARREACGNTF
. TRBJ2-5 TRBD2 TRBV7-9 TGCGCCAGCAGCTTGCATCCAGCGGGGCCCGAGTACTTC CASSLHPAGPEYF
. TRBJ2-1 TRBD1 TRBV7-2 TGTGCCAGCAGCTTTCCAGGGGGCGCCGGGTATGGCTACCAGTTCTTC CASSFPGGAGYGYQFF
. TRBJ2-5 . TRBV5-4 TGTGCCAGCAGCTTGGTTAACCAGACCCAGTACTTC CASSLVNQTQYF
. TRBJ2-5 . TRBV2 TGTGCCAGCAGCCCGGGGCAGATGGAAACGACCCAGTACTTC CASSPGQMETTQYF
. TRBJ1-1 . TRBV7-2 TGTGCCAGCAGCTTACCGGGGGGATTGGGTCGGGACACTGAAGCTTTCTTT CASSLPGGLGRDTEAFF
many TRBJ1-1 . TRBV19 TGTGCCAGTAGTATAGGGACCTCTGAAGCTTTCTTT CASSIGTSEAFF
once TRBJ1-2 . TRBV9 TGTGCCAGCAGCGTGGGGACTGGCGGTAACGATGGGCACACCTTC CASSVGTGGNDGHTF
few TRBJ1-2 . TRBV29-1 TGCAGCGCCGGTGGGGAAGGCTACACCTTC CSAGGEGYTF
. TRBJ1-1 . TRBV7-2 TGTGCCAGCAGTTTTGGTGTGACTGGGGGAGCTGCAGCTTTCTTT CASSFGVTGGAAAFF